The entry below gives a single T cell receptor (beta chain) sequence along with its context. This sample is drawn from a study of T cell responses to AZD1222 COVID-19 vaccine. The germline CDR1 and CDR2 sequences are MDHEN and SYDVKM. V was trimmed by 5 bases and J by 1 base, leaving 17 bases between them. CDR3 length: 16 amino acids. This table comes from immunoSEQ multiplex PCR, and its TCRdb copy is limited to in-frame clones, with some not included. The repertoire holds 150,000 or so clones, with 92% as singletons. The chain employs TRBV28 and TRBJ1-1, with D maybe TRBD1 (5 bases). This sequence was found in an adult in good health. Here the sequenced sample was peripheral blood, taken on day 0 of AZD1222 vaccination. CDR3 sequence: CASSPLRVGANTEAFF. In DNA form, the CDR3 reads TGTGCCAGCAGTCCCCTCCGGGTAGGGGCGAACACTGAAGCTTTCTTT.